A selection of T cell receptor beta chains follows, all from one sample in a study of HIV-infected patients and healthy controls. MiXCR, run by TCRdb on the 5' RACE reads, gives a single entry per CDR3 protein. Of several thousand distinct CDR3 sequences listed, roughly 8.1% were seen once; the top ten hold approximately 16%. The sequences come from blood, collected during antiretroviral therapy. These receptor sequences come from an adult with HIV infection. Each CDR3 is given without its conserved first and last residue. Each record gives: J gene, V gene, CDR3 protein.

TRBJ2-7 | TRBV14 | ASSLTGTSGAYEQY
TRBJ1-1 | TRBV30 | ASLEAVEAF
TRBJ2-3 | TRBV29-1 | SSSPGPWDSTDTQY
TRBJ1-4 | TRBV25-1 | ASSDFLGGEKLF
TRBJ2-5 | TRBV20-1 | SAPTGTTQETQY
TRBJ2-5 | TRBV5-5 | ASSPIAGGPAETQY
TRBJ2-7 | TRBV6-5 | ASSYSVVGGGYEQY
TRBJ2-5 | TRBV6-5 | ARPRRGGNRQETQY
TRBJ1-4 | TRBV15 | ATSFGAADEKLF
TRBJ2-5 | TRBV7-2 | ASSFQSGEETQY
TRBJ1-4 | TRBV27 | ASSLFRTGDGEKLF
TRBJ2-3 | TRBV10-3 | AISDTADTQY
TRBJ2-1 | TRBV7-9 | ASSGLEVTYNEQF
TRBJ2-1 | TRBV12-3/TRBV12-4 | ASSPRGSEQF
TRBJ1-6 | TRBV7-9 | ASSPLAGGRSPLH
TRBJ2-1 | TRBV28 | ASSLFTGDTAYNEQF
TRBJ2-3 | TRBV20-1 | SASRPPDTQY
TRBJ2-2 | TRBV6-5 | ASSWGGSGYTGELF
TRBJ2-3 | TRBV14 | ASSQGPGRRWTYTSTDTQY
TRBJ2-3 | TRBV11-2 | ASSSRGAGALGDTQY
TRBJ2-3 | TRBV7-9 | ASSLDGLAGVAQY
TRBJ2-1 | TRBV19 | ASSIVPGTNEQF
TRBJ2-2 | TRBV4-1 | ASSPETGYRELF
TRBJ2-3 | TRBV5-1 | ASSIGQGKNTDTQY
TRBJ2-7 | TRBV4-1 | ASSPFFTGTPDEQY
TRBJ2-1 | TRBV24-1 | ATQGESSYNEQF
TRBJ2-3 | TRBV5-6 | ASSKGLAPTDTQY
TRBJ2-6 | TRBV7-9 | ASSLAGRHREGANVLT
TRBJ1-5 | TRBV5-6 | ASSLWTGGHSNQPQH
TRBJ2-7 | TRBV18 | ASSPRQAVSYEQY
TRBJ2-6 | TRBV27 | ASSLRVAGANVLT
TRBJ1-2 | TRBV11-2 | ASSNGPTYGYT
TRBJ2-5 | TRBV7-9 | ASSPTSGGPQETQY
TRBJ1-3 | TRBV7-2 | ASSLASRDSSSGNTIY
TRBJ1-4 | TRBV27 | ASSFVGTGEGKLF
TRBJ2-2 | TRBV28 | ASSIFTNTGELF
TRBJ1-1 | TRBV2 | ASSELGGNTEAF
TRBJ2-2 | TRBV20-1 | SANRLETSTGELF
TRBJ2-1 | TRBV10-3 | AIMGAGDEQF
TRBJ2-7 | TRBV2 | ASSESTSGGAGKQY
TRBJ2-3 | TRBV20-1 | SARGGGRGSDTQY
TRBJ2-5 | TRBV6-5 | ASSYQETQY
TRBJ2-1 | TRBV29-1 | SVEGLESYNEQF
TRBJ1-1 | TRBV29-1 | SVKNTEAF
TRBJ2-1 | TRBV10-3 | AISGTPGTEQF
TRBJ1-5 | TRBV29-1 | SVTVSEDQPQH
TRBJ2-7 | TRBV13 | ASSRDRGSEQY